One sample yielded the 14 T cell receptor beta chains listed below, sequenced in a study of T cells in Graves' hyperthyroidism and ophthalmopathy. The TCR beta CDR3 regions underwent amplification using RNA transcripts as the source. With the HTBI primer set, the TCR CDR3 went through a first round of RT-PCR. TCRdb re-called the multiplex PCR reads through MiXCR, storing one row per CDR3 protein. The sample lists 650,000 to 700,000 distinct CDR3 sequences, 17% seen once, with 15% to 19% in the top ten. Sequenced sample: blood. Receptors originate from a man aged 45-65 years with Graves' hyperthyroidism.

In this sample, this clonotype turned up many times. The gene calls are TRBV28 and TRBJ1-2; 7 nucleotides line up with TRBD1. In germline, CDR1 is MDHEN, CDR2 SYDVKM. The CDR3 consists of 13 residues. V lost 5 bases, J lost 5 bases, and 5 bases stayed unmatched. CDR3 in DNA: TGTGCCAGCAGTCCTGACAGGGAATATGGCTACACCTTC. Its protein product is CASSPDREYGYTF.

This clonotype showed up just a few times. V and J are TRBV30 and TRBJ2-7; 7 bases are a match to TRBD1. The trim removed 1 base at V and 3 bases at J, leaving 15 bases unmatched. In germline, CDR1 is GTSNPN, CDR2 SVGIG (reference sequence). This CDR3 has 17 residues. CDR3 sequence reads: CAWSDYRDSVTGYEQYF. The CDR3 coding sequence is TGTGCCTGGAGTGATTACCGGGACAGCGTTACGGGCTACGAGCAGTACTTC.

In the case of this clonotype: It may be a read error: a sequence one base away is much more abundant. CDR3 region: CAWSVRAGNTIYF. The CDR3 DNA reads TGTGCCTGGAGTGTACGGGCTGGAAACACCATATATTTT. V usage is TRBV30 and J usage is TRBJ1-3, with D unclear. The V end lost 0 bases, the J end lost 2 bases, and 5 bases lay between the germline ends. Germline V gives CDR1 GTSNPN, CDR2 SVGIG (reference sequence). This CDR3 has 13 amino acids.

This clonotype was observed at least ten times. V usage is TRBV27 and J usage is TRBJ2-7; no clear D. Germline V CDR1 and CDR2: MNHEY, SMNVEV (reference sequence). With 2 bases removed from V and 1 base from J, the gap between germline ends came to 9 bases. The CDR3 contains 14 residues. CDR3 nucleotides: TGTGCCAGCAGTTTAGTGGCCAGATCCTACGAGCAGTACTTC. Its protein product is CASSLVARSYEQYF.

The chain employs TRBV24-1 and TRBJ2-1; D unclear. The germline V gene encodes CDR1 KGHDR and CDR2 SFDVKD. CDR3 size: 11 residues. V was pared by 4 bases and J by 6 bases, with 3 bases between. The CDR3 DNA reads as TGTGCCACCAGTGACCCCAATGAGCAGTTCTTC. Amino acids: CATSDPNEQFF.

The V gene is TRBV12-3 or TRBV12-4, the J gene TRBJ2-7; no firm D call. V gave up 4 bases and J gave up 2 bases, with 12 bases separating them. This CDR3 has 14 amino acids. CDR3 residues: CASSSTEQTYEQYF. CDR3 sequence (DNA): TGTGCCAGCAGTTCGACGGAGCAAACCTACGAGCAGTACTTC.

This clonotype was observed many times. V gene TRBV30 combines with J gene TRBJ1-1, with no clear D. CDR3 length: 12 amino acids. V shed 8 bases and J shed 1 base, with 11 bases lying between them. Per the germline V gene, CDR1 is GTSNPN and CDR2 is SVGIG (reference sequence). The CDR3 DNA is TGTGCCGCCTGGAGAGGGAACACTGAAGCTTTCTTT. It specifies CAAWRGNTEAFF.

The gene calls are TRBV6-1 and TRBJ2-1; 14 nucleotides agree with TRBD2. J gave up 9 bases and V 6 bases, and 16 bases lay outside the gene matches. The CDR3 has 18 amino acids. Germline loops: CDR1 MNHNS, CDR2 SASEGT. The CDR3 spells CASRSRMGLAGEGGEQFF. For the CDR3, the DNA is TGTGCCAGCAGGAGCCGAATGGGACTAGCGGGGGAGGGGGGTGAGCAGTTCTTC.

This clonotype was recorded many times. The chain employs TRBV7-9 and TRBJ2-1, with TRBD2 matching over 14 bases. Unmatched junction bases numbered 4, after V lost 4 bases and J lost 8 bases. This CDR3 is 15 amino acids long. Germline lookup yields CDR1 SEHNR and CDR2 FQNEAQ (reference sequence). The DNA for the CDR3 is TGTGCCAGCAGCTCGACTAGCGGGAGGGCCCATGAGCAGTTCTTC. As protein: CASSSTSGRAHEQFF.

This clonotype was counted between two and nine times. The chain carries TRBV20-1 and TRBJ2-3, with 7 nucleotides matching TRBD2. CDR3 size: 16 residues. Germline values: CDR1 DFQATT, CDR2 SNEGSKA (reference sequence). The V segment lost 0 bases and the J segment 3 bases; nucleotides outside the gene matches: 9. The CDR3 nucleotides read TGCAGTGCTAGAGATCAGGGAGGCGGGAGTACAGATACGCAGTATTTT. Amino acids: CSARDQGGGSTDTQYF.

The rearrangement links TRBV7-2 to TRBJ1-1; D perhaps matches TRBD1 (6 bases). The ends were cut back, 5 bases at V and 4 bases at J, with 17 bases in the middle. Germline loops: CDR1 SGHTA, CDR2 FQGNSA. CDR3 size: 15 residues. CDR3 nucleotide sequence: TGTGCCAGCAGCCGATCGGGGGGGCGTATCACTGAAGCTTTCTTT. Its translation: CASSRSGGRITEAFF.

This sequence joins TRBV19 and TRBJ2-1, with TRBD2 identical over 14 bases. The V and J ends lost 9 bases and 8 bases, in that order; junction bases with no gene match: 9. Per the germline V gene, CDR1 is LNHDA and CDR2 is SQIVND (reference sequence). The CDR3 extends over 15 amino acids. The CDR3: CASAGTSGSWDEQFF. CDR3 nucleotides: TGTGCCAGCGCCGGGACTAGCGGGAGCTGGGATGAGCAGTTCTTC.

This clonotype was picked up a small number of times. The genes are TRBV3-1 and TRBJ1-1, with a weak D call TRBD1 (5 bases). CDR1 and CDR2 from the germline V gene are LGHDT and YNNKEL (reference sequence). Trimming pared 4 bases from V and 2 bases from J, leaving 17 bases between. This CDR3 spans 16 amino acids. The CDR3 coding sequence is TGTGCCAGCAGCCGATTGGGCCGGAGGGGTAACACTGAAGCTTTCTTT. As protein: CASSRLGRRGNTEAFF.

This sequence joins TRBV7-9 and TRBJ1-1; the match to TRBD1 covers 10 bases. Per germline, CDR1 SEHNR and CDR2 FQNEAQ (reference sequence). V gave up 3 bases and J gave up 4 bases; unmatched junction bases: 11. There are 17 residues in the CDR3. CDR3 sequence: CASSLATGGWVGTEAFF. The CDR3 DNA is TGTGCCAGCAGCTTGGCGACAGGGGGCTGGGTGGGCACTGAAGCTTTCTTT.